These 14 T cell receptor beta chains originate from one sample sequenced in a study of blood T cell repertoires in COVID-19. The protocol was immunoSEQ multiplex PCR, while the TCRdb copy is restricted to in-frame clones and leaves out a portion. The data show a few hundred thousand clones, around four fifths seen once. The sample comprised peripheral blood. The receptor source for this set is a woman of 80 years or more with COVID-19, enrolled during active disease.

This chain uses TRBV18 with TRBJ1-1; D may be TRBD1 (6 bases). Looked up from germline, CDR1 is KGHSH and CDR2 is LQKENI. Deletions cut 6 bases from V and 8 bases from J, with 10 bases between. This CDR3 has 11 residues. The CDR3 loop reads CASSQDREAFF. The CDR3, as DNA: TGTGCCAGCTCCCAAGACAGGGAAGCTTTCTTT.

The rearrangement uses TRBV3-1 (or the pseudogene TRBV3-2) and TRBJ2-4, with 10 bases that match TRBD2. The CDR3 spans 18 residues. CDR1 and CDR2 from the germline V gene are LGHDT and YNNKEL (reference sequence). The V segment lost 0 bases and the J segment 2 bases; nucleotides outside the gene matches: 7. Here the CDR3 DNA reads TGTGCCAGCAGCCAAGATATGAATAGCGGGGGGCCCAAAAACATTCAGTACTTC. This sequence encodes CASSQDMNSGGPKNIQYF.

This clone has more than one count but fewer than ten. The chain is built from TRBV6-5 and TRBJ1-5, with 8 nucleotides matching TRBD1. Germline V gene data show CDR1 as MNHEY and CDR2 as SVGAGI. V was pared by 8 bases and J by 4 bases, with 4 bases of the junction left unmatched. CDR3 size: 13 residues. DNA for the CDR3: TGTGCCAGCTTGGACAGGGTTAATCAGCCCCAGCATTTT. Translating gives CASLDRVNQPQHF.

This rearrangement joins TRBV4-1 to TRBJ2-7; a weak D match, TRBD2 (5 bases). The V end was cut by 1 base, the J end by 6 bases, with 13 bases between. Per germline, CDR1 MGHRA and CDR2 YSYEKL. The CDR3 runs to 14 residues. The CDR3 coding sequence is TGCGCCAGCAGCCAAGGACTATGGGAGAGCGAGCAGTACTTC. Translation gives CASSQGLWESEQYF.

The chain joins TRBV5-5 to TRBJ2-7; a weak D match, TRBD1 (6 bases). The germline V and J ends were trimmed by 3 bases and 0 bases, with 13 bases remaining between them. The CDR3 is 15 residues long. Germline lookup yields CDR1 SGHKS and CDR2 YYEKEE (reference sequence). The CDR3 DNA sequence: TGTGCCAGCAGCTGGGGCGACAGGAGCTCCTACGAGCAGTACTTC. It yields the protein CASSWGDRSSYEQYF.

The rearrangement uses TRBV18 and TRBJ1-1; D possibly corresponds to TRBD1 (6 bases). The germline V gene encodes CDR1 KGHSH and CDR2 LQKENI. V was trimmed by 3 bases and J by 0 bases, leaving 17 bases between them. This CDR3 is 17 amino acids long. CDR3 sequence reads: CASSPRAPGTLNTEAFF. CDR3 bases: TGTGCCAGCTCACCGCGCGCCCCCGGGACACTGAACACTGAAGCTTTCTTT.

The chain recombines TRBV9 with TRBJ1-6; D is unresolved. Trimming shortened V by 0 bases and J by 6 bases, and 7 bases separated the two germline ends. Germline V lookup: CDR1 SGDLS, CDR2 YYNGEE. CDR3 length: 14 amino acids. CDR3 loop: CASSVVQSNSPLHF. For the CDR3, the DNA is TGTGCCAGCAGCGTAGTACAGAGTAATTCACCCCTCCACTTT.

This clone was seen once. The chain couples TRBV7-3 to TRBJ1-1, with a tentative D call TRBD1 (5 bases). Trimming took off 0 bases at V and 3 bases at J, with 11 bases between the two ends. The CDR3 covers 15 residues. CDR1 and CDR2 (germline): SGHTA, FQGTGA. The CDR3 region is CASSLTYDSYTEAFF. The CDR3 DNA sequence: TGTGCCAGCAGCTTAACGTACGACAGTTACACTGAAGCTTTCTTT.

This sequence joins TRBV6-5 and TRBJ1-2, with D tentatively TRBD1 (6 bases). Trimming shortened V by 5 bases and J by 4 bases, and 14 bases separated the two germline ends. In germline, CDR1 is MNHEY, CDR2 SVGAGI. The length of the CDR3 is 14 residues. DNA for the CDR3: TGTGCCAGCAGTCCTGGGACACTTCTCTATGGCTACACCTTC. Protein: CASSPGTLLYGYTF.

This chain connects TRBV28 to TRBJ1-3; TRBD1 matches at 8 bases. The germline CDR1 and CDR2 sequences are MDHEN and SYDVKM. The V segment lost 8 bases and the J segment 7 bases; nucleotides outside the gene matches: 4. The CDR3 totals 12 residues. The CDR3 region is CASGWTGNTIYF. CDR3 bases: TGTGCCAGCGGGTGGACAGGGAACACCATATATTTT.

This sequence joins TRBV10-3 and TRBJ2-7; perhaps TRBD1 as D (6 bases). Trimming cost V 4 bases and J 2 bases, with 18 bases left between them. Germline V gene lookup returns CDR1 ENHRY and CDR2 SYGVKD. The CDR3 sequence is 16 residues long. The CDR3 DNA sequence: TGTGCCATCAGTGGGGGGACATCTGAGTTGACCTACGAGCAGTACTTC. It specifies CAISGGTSELTYEQYF.

The V call is TRBV7-2, the J call TRBJ2-5; 10 bases align to TRBD2. The germline V gene encodes CDR1 SGHTA and CDR2 FQGNSA. The ends lost 1 base at V and 4 bases at J; junction bases unmatched: 6. CDR3 length equals 16 residues. The CDR3 sequence is CASSLERGGLRETQYF. Here the CDR3 DNA reads TGTGCCAGCAGCTTAGAGCGGGGGGGATTGAGAGAGACCCAGTACTTC.

This clone has just a few counts. This chain joins TRBV3-1 (or the pseudogene TRBV3-2) and TRBJ2-2; D is perhaps TRBD2 (6 bases). The CDR3 covers 19 residues. V lost 4 bases and J lost 0, with 21 bases in between. Germline V gene lookup returns CDR1 LGHDT and CDR2 YNNKEL (reference sequence). The CDR3 sequence is CASSRGLVQGGTNTGELFF. The CDR3 region has the DNA TGTGCCAGCAGCCGGGGACTTGTCCAGGGAGGCACGAACACCGGGGAGCTGTTTTTT.

This sequence joins TRBV7-9 and TRBJ2-3, with a weak D call TRBD1 (5 bases). The CDR3 spans 14 residues. CDR1 and CDR2 from the germline V gene are SEHNR and FQNEAQ (reference sequence). V was pared by 3 bases and J by 2 bases, with 9 bases between. This CDR3 reads CASSFQGITDTQYF. The DNA of the CDR3 is TGTGCCAGCAGCTTTCAGGGCATCACAGATACGCAGTATTTT.